Shown below are 7 T cell receptor beta chains from a single sample sequenced in a study of blood T cell repertoires in COVID-19 (TCRdb year 2020). Library generation was performed with the immunoSEQ multiplex PCR assay. Held by TCRdb, this immuneACCESS table contains in-frame sequences only and omits some clones. Under half of the omission traces to an unresolved V gene where checked; the cause of the rest is unknown. The sample records about 170,000 clones, 65% to 85% of which are singletons. Approximately 11% of the sample lies in the top ten. Sequencing was done on a sample of peripheral blood. All receptors derive from a man in his sixties or seventies with active or convalescent COVID-19.

This clone was seen more than once but under ten times. The DNA of the CDR3 is TGTGCCAGCAGAATACGACAGTTCCGCTCTGGAAACACCATATATTTT. Amino acid sequence: CASRIRQFRSGNTIYF. The chain uses TRBV28 and TRBJ1-3, with TRBD1 as a possible D gene (5 bases). The CDR3 runs 16 residues. Germline-derived CDR1 and CDR2 are MDHEN and SYDVKM. The V end was cut by 6 bases, the J end by 0 bases, with 15 bases between.

This chain's CDR3 is CASRWGRGKETQYF. The DNA for the CDR3 is TGTGCCAGCAGGTGGGGCAGGGGAAAAGAGACCCAGTACTTC. The chain combines TRBV5-5 with TRBJ2-5; the D gene is possibly TRBD1 (6 bases). V was shortened by 5 bases and J by 3 bases, with 14 bases between the two germline ends. CDR3 size: 14 residues. CDR1 and CDR2 (germline): SGHKS, YYEKEE (reference sequence).

The DNA of the CDR3 is TGTGCCAGCAGTCCGACAGGGTCTGGTAATTCACCCCTCCACTTT. Protein product: CASSPTGSGNSPLHF. V is TRBV7-9 and J is TRBJ1-6, with 7 bases that match TRBD1. This CDR3 region has 15 residues. Germline V gives CDR1 SEHNR, CDR2 FQNEAQ (reference sequence). After removal of 6 bases from V and 6 bases from J, the junction contained 8 bases not matched to a gene.

The J gene is TRBJ2-2, the V gene TRBV4-3; TRBD1 matches at 7 bases. CDR3 length: 16 residues. V was pared by 4 bases and J by 6 bases, with 11 bases of the junction left unmatched. The germline gives CDR1 LGHNA, CDR2 YSLEER. The CDR3, as DNA: TGCGCCAGCAGCCCCACAGGGGAAGTTTTTGCCGGGGAGCTGTTTTTT. Translated: CASSPTGEVFAGELFF.

CDR3 coding DNA: TGTGCCAGCAGTTTATTGGGTAGCGGGGCCTTCAATGAGCAGTTCTTC. Its protein is CASSLLGSGAFNEQFF. The chain couples TRBV28 to TRBJ2-1; TRBD2 aligns across 8 bases. The junction had 8 bases not matched to a gene; V was cut back by 1 base and J by 6 bases. The CDR3 runs to 16 residues. CDR1 is MDHEN and CDR2 is SYDVKM in the germline V gene.

The chain is built from TRBV4-3 and TRBJ2-7; D is unclear. The V gene's germline CDR1 is LGHNA and CDR2 YSLEER. The CDR3 is made up of 17 amino acids. V shed 0 bases and J shed 3 bases, with 18 bases lying between them. The CDR3, as DNA: TGCGCCAGCAGCCAAGATCTGGCTTACCAGAGGAACTACGAGCAGTACTTC. Its translation: CASSQDLAYQRNYEQYF.

The genes are TRBV18 and TRBJ2-1; the D is unclear. Germline CDR1 and CDR2: KGHSH and LQKENI. The CDR3 consists of 11 residues. V was shortened by 6 bases and J by 5 bases, with 5 bases between the two germline ends. CDR3 sequence reads: CASSRDNEQFF. DNA of the CDR3: TGTGCCAGCTCTCGGGACAATGAGCAGTTCTTC.